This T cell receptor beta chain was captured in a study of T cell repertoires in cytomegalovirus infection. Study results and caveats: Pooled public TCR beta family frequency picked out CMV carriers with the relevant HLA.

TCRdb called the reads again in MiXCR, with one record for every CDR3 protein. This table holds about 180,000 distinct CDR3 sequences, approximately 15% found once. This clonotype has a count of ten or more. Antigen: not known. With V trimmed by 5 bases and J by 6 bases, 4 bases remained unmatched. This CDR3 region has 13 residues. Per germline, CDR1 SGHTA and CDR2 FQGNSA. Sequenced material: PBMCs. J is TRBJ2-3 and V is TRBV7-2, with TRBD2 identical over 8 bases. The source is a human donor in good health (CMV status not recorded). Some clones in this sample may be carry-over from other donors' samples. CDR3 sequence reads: CASSGTSKDTQYF. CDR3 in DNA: TGTGCCAGCAGCGGGACTAGTAAGGATACGCAGTATTTT.